The TCR beta chain described here comes from a study of identical twins. Whole-study results and caveats: Beta out-of-frame sequences showed weaker excess sharing between twins.

Addition of a universal primer site occurred through template switching, and cDNA carried unique molecular identifiers. TCRdb analysed the 5' RACE reads with MiXCR anew, one entry per CDR3 protein. The table includes 280,000 or so distinct CDR3 sequences, about 8.3% detected once. In its sample, this clonotype was seen a few times. Its antigen is not known. Losses at the gene ends were 8 bases for V and 0 bases for J; bases not matched to a gene: 7. The CDR3 contains 14 residues. CDR1 and CDR2 (germline): SNHLY, FYNNEI. These sequences were also reported in another study, on yellow fever vaccine responses in identical twins.

The sequencing input was memory (CD45RO+) T cells sorted from blood. This rearrangement joins TRBV2 to TRBJ2-7; 7 positions match TRBD1. This TCR came from a woman younger than 35 in good health. The chain's CDR3 is CASEGQWSSYEQYF. The CDR3 nucleotides are TGTGCCAGCGAGGGACAGTGGTCCTCCTACGAGCAGTACTTC.